This T cell receptor beta chain was documented in a study of OX40 agonist ivuxolimab in advanced cancers. Germline CDR1 MNHEY, CDR2 SMNVEV (reference sequence). V was pared by 2 bases and J by 0 bases, with 7 bases between. The length of the CDR3 is 14 residues. The table came from immunoSEQ multiplex PCR; TCRdb's copy has only in-frame clones and leaves some out. The repertoire consists of about 10,000 clones, with 70% to 85% occurring once and the leading ten covering about 30%. Here the sequenced sample was CD4+ or CD8+ T cells sorted from blood, taken in a trial of the OX40 agonist ivuxolimab. The clonotype comes from an adult with an advanced solid tumor such as melanoma, head and neck, liver or kidney cancer. The chain employs TRBV27 and TRBJ1-1, with TRBD1 as a possible D gene (6 bases). CDR3 protein: CASSLGQMNTEAFF. In DNA, the CDR3 is TGTGCCAGCAGTTTAGGACAGATGAACACTGAAGCTTTCTTT.